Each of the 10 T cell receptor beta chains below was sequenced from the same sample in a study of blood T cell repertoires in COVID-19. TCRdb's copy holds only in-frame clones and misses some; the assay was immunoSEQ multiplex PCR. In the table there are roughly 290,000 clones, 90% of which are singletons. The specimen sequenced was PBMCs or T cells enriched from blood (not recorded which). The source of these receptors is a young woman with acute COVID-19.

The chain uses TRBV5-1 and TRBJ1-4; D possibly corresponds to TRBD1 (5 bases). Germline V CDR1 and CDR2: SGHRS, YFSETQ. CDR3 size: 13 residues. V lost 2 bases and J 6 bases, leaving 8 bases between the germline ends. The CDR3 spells CASSFRGDEKLFF. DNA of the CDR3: TGCGCCAGCAGCTTTCGGGGGGATGAAAAACTGTTTTTT.

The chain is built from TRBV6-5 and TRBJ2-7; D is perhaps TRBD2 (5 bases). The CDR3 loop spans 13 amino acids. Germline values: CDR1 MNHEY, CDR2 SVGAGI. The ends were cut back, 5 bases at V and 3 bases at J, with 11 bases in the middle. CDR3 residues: CASSIGLGYEQYF. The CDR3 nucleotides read TGTGCCAGCAGTATCGGACTGGGCTACGAGCAGTACTTC.

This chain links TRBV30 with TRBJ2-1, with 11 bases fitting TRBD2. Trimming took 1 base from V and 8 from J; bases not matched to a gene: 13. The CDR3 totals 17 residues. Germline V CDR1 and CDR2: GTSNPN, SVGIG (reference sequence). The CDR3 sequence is CAWSATLGTSGVYEQFF. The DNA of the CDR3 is TGTGCCTGGAGTGCCACCCTTGGGACTAGCGGAGTCTATGAGCAGTTCTTC. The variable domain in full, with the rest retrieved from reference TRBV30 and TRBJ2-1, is SQTIHQWPATLVQPVGSPLSLECTVEGTSNPNLYWYRQAAGRGLQLLFYSVGIGQISSEVPQNLSASRPQDRQFILSSKKLLLSDSGFYLCAWSATLGTSGVYEQFFGPGTRLTVL.

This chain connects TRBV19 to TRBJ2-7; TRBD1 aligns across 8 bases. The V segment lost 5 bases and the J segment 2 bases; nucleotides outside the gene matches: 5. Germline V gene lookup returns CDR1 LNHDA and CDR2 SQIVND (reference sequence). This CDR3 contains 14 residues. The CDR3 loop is CASSPRTGTYEQYF. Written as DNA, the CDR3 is TGTGCCAGTAGTCCTAGGACAGGGACCTACGAGCAGTACTTC.

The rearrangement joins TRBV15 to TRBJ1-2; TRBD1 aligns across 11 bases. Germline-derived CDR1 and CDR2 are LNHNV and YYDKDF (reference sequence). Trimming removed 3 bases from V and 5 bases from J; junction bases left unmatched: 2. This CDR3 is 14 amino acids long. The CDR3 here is CATSRGQGVYGYTF. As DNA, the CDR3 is TGTGCCACCAGCAGGGGACAGGGGGTTTATGGCTACACCTTC.

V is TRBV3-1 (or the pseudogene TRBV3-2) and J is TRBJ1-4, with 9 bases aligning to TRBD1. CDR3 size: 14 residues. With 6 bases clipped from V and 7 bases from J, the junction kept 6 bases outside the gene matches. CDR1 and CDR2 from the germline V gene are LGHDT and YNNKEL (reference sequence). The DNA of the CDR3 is TGTGCCAGCAGAACCGGACAGGGGAGTGAAAAACTGTTTTTT. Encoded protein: CASRTGQGSEKLFF.

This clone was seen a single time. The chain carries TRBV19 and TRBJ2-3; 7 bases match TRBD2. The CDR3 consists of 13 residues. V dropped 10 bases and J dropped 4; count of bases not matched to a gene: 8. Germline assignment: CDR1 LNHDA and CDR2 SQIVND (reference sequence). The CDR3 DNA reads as TGTGCCACCATGCGGACTAGTTCAGATACGCAGTATTTT. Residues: CATMRTSSDTQYF.

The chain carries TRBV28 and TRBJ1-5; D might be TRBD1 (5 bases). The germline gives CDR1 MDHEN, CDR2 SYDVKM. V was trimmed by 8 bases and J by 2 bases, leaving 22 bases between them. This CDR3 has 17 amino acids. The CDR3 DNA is TGTGCCAGCCTCCCGTCGGTTCTGGGGCGCGGCAATCAGCCCCAGCATTTT. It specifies CASLPSVLGRGNQPQHF.

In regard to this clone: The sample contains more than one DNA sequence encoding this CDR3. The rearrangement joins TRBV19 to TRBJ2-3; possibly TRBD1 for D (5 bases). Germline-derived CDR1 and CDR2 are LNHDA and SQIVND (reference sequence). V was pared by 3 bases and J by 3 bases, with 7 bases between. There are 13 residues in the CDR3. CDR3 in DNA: TGTGCCAGTAGTATCAGGGTAACAGATACGCAGTATTTT. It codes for CASSIRVTDTQYF.

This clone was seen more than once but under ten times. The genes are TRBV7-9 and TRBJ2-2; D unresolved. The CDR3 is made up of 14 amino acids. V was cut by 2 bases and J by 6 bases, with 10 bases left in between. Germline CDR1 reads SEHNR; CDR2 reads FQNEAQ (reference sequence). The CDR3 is CASSLLVGAGELFF. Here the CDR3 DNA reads TGTGCCAGCAGCTTACTCGTGGGCGCCGGGGAGCTGTTTTTT.